This T cell receptor beta chain was profiled in a study of OX40 agonist ivuxolimab in advanced cancers. Germline V CDR1 and CDR2: SGDLS, YYNGEE. The CDR3 runs to 16 residues. V lost 4 bases to trimming and J lost 7 bases; unmatched junction nucleotides: 12. Here immunoSEQ multiplex PCR was the method, and the copy in TCRdb shows in-frame clones only, minus some. The sample yields roughly 100,000 clones, 92% seen once. The source was CD4+ or CD8+ T cells sorted from blood, collected in a trial of the OX40 agonist ivuxolimab. The chain employs TRBV9 and TRBJ1-4; TRBD1 aligns across 8 bases. The receptor was isolated from an adult with an advanced solid tumor such as melanoma, head and neck, liver or kidney cancer. CDR3 region: CASSLSQGARTEKLFF. The CDR3 DNA follows: TGTGCCAGCAGCTTGAGCCAGGGGGCAAGGACTGAAAAACTGTTTTTT.